This paragraph reports one T cell receptor beta chain. Its matching antigen is unknown. The CDR3 spans 13 residues. V lost 6 bases to trimming and J lost 4 bases; unmatched junction nucleotides: 2. Germline V gene sequence: CDR1 MNHEY, CDR2 SVGAGI. Replicate PCRs run on sorted subsets employed 150 to 250 ng DNA, 25,000 to 35,000 T cell genomes. Libraries were prepared by immunoSEQ multiplex PCR; TCRdb keeps only in-frame clonotypes and omits some of them. This sample has over 300,000 clones, with roughly 87% found just once. The data stem from a study of shared clonotypes between healthy human individuals. Donors were Caucasian adults residing in Nashville, Tennessee, USA. Study-level findings and limits: Tissues were not sampled, only blood, and their repertoires likely differ. With few donors, the genetic and exposure-history diversity represented was limited.

V gene TRBV6-5 combines with J gene TRBJ2-1; 8 bases agree with TRBD1. The sequence derives from a man aged 18 to 29 in good health. The sequenced sample consisted of memory CD8+ T cells sorted from blood. Subset defined: CD45RO+ cells pooled with CCR7-negative TemRA cells. The CDR3 coding sequence is TGTGCCAGCAGGGACAGGGTATACAATGAGCAGTTCTTC. As protein: CASRDRVYNEQFF.